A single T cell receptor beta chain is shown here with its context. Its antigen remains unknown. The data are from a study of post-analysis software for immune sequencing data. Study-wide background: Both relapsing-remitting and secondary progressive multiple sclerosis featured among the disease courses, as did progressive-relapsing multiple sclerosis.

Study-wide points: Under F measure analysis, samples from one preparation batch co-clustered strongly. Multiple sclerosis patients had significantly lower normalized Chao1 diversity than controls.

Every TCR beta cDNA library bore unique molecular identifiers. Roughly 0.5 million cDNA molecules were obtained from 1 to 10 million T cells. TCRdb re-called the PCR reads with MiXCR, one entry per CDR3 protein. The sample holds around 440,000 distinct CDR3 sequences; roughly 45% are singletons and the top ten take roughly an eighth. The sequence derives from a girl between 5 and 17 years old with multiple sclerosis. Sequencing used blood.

CDR3 amino acids: CASSPNLGVGQPQHF. CDR3 coding DNA: TGTGCCAGCAGCCCCAATCTGGGGGTCGGTCAGCCCCAGCATTTT. This sequence joins TRBV28 and TRBJ1-5; D perhaps matches TRBD1 (5 bases). The CDR3 is made up of 15 amino acids. The V end lost 6 bases, the J end lost 6 bases, and 18 bases lay between the germline ends. CDR1 is MDHEN and CDR2 is SYDVKM in the germline V gene.